This T cell receptor beta chain was identified in a study of blood T cell repertoires in COVID-19. At the level of the study: Some COVID-19 samples were acute and others convalescent; all came from the United States, Italy and Spain.

This CDR3 region has 14 residues. Deletions cut 4 bases from V and 1 base from J, with 10 bases between. Germline CDR1 is MNHEY and CDR2 is SVGAGI. The repertoire was sequenced with immunoSEQ multiplex PCR; TCRdb's copy has only in-frame clones and lacks some. There are 95,000 to 100,000 clones in the sample; 79% occur only once, and about a sixth lies in the top ten. Material: peripheral blood. The J gene is TRBJ1-2, the V gene TRBV6-5, with D tentatively TRBD1 (5 bases). This receptor was identified in a woman older than 75 with active or convalescent COVID-19. The CDR3 reads CASSLVGGNYGYTF. The CDR3 coding sequence is TGTGCCAGCAGTTTAGTCGGGGGTAACTATGGCTACACCTTC.